This T cell receptor beta chain was recorded in a study of human T cells and chemical hapten exposure. Across the study: 2% DPC applied to an approximately 2 cm by approximately 2 cm arm area sensitized donors. The study's findings and limits: Expanded TCRs grouped into significantly more large CDR3 similarity clusters than controls produced. In the PT1 data, expanded TCR counts showed a positive correlation with patch test score. The donor cohort had alopecia, so its immune response may not match that of healthy people.

CDR3 size: 15 residues. Germline CDR1 ENHRY, CDR2 SYGVKD. The J segment lost 2 bases and the V segment lost 9 bases, leaving 2 bases of the junction unmatched. Time point of the sample: pre-sensitization, week 0. Treatment denoted: therapeutic diphenylcyclopropenone sensitization with weekly scalp DPC. TCRdb re-analysed the RACE reads in MiXCR, keeping a single row per CDR3 protein. The table has tens of thousands of distinct CDR3 sequences, approximately 6.7% seen once. This clonotype was recorded many times. Its specificity is not known. This chain connects TRBV10-3 to TRBJ2-3, with 16 bases aligning to TRBD2. This material consisted of whole blood, taken in connection with sensitization to the hapten diphenylcyclopropenone (DPC). The source of this sequence is a woman between 25 and 40 years old with alopecia areata. Some clones in this sample may be carry-over from other donors' samples. In DNA form, the CDR3 reads TGTGCCATTGGGACTAGCGGGGGGGCCACAGATACGCAGTATTTT. Translated: CAIGTSGGATDTQYF.